This T cell receptor (beta chain) was recorded in a study of beta chain features in type 1 diabetes. The whole isolated RNA underwent reverse transcription, so sequencing captured expressed TCRB transcripts. Clones were sequenced by immunoSEQ multiplex PCR, and TCRdb holds only the in-frame ones, with some missing. Of just over 150,000 clones listed, around 10% are singletons. A few counts support this clone. This CDR3 has 16 residues. The germline CDR1 and CDR2 sequences are MGHRA and YSYEKL. The germline V and J ends were trimmed by 5 bases and 8 bases, with 22 bases remaining between them. The sequence was collected from a man aged 18 to 35 in good health. The sample consisted of central memory CD4+ T cells from blood. This chain links TRBV4-1 with TRBJ2-1; a weak D match, TRBD1 (6 bases). CDR3 loop: CASSSLSQGMGDEQFF. CDR3 DNA: TGCGCCAGCAGCTCCCTGTCTCAGGGGATGGGCGATGAGCAGTTCTTC.